This T cell receptor beta chain was found in a study of blood T cell repertoires in COVID-19. Per the authors' pipeline: Amplified reference gene primers provided the basis for estimating nucleated cell counts. Sequencing was performed with immunoSEQ multiplex PCR; in TCRdb, only in-frame clones are kept and a portion is missing. The V and J calls and clone size come from that table; D and trimming were worked out from the DNA. The table shows about 400,000 clones, with more than 75% occurring only once. CDR3 length: 15 residues. CDR1 and CDR2 (germline): SGHDT, YYEEEE. Trimming stripped 4 bases from V and 0 bases from J, with 12 bases between.

The rearrangement joins TRBV5-6 to TRBJ2-3; no definite D call. The TCR comes from a woman aged 25 to 45 with acute COVID-19. Sequences were obtained from PBMCs or T cells enriched from blood (not recorded which). For the CDR3, the DNA is TGTGCCAGCAGCCTGACACTGGCTAGCACAGATACGCAGTATTTT. Its translation is CASSLTLASTDTQYF.